These T cell receptor beta chains were read from a single sample in a study of T-cell memory formation after mild COVID-19. In TCRdb, the 5' RACE reads were re-called with MiXCR into one record per CDR3 protein. This repertoire shows around 160,000 distinct CDR3 sequences, around 10% found once; its top ten account for approximately 4%. Source material: PBMCs or a T cell subset sorted from them (not recorded which). The receptors come from a man aged 18-30 years who had mild COVID-19 (a few samples of this study predate the infection). Cell type and time point are not known. Both conserved end residues are part of each CDR3. A D gene is named only where the DNA matches it firmly. Some rows mark clone size as missing; the rest say once, few, many or name a class of expanded clone.

d_call	j_call	clone_size	v_call	cdr3_aa	cdr3_nt
TRBD2	TRBJ2-5	.	TRBV4-1	CASSRSLERGELQETQYF	TGCGCCAGCAGCCGAAGCCTGGAGCGGGGGGAACTTCAAGAGACCCAGTACTTC
.	TRBJ2-3	.	TRBV11-2	CASSQWGANTQYF	TGTGCCAGCAGCCAGTGGGGGGCAAATACGCAGTATTTT
.	TRBJ1-1	.	TRBV7-2	CASSLYGTENTEAFF	TGTGCCAGCAGCTTATATGGGACGGAGAACACTGAAGCTTTCTTT
.	TRBJ2-7	.	TRBV5-1	CASSPAGGPSYEQYF	TGCGCCAGCAGCCCGGCTGGGGGGCCATCCTACGAGCAGTACTTC
TRBD2	TRBJ2-1	many	TRBV20-1	CSASGGAGYEQFF	TGCAGTGCTAGCGGGGGGGCTGGGTATGAGCAGTTCTTC
TRBD1	TRBJ1-1	.	TRBV29-1	CSGGTGRGMTEAFF	TGCAGCGGGGGGACAGGGCGTGGTATGACTGAAGCTTTCTTT
.	TRBJ2-5	many	TRBV3-1	CASSQGGGDQETQYF	TGTGCCAGCAGCCAAGGAGGGGGTGATCAAGAGACCCAGTACTTC
TRBD1	TRBJ2-3	.	TRBV9	CASRPPGQGDTDTQYF	TGTGCCAGCAGACCTCCGGGACAGGGGGACACAGATACGCAGTATTTT
TRBD1	TRBJ1-1	.	TRBV2	CASSTLTGDTEAFF	TGTGCCAGCAGCACCCTCACAGGGGATACTGAAGCTTTCTTT
.	TRBJ2-2	many	TRBV20-1	CSAESGTHPWGELFF	TGCAGTGCGGAGTCCGGGACACACCCCTGGGGGGAGCTGTTTTTT
TRBD1	TRBJ1-6	few	TRBV2	CASLRGQGDSPLHF	TGTGCCAGCCTCCGAGGACAGGGGGATTCACCCCTCCACTTT
.	TRBJ1-4	.	TRBV20-1	CSASPGEKLFF	TGCAGTGCTAGTCCTGGTGAAAAACTGTTTTTT
.	TRBJ1-5	.	TRBV7-2	CASSLAGVGNQPQHF	TGTGCCAGCAGCCTTGCGGGAGTGGGCAATCAGCCCCAGCATTTT
.	TRBJ2-1	.	TRBV18	CASSPGTPYNEQFF	TGTGCCAGCTCACCGGGCACACCTTACAATGAGCAGTTCTTC
TRBD2	TRBJ2-3	few	TRBV7-2	CAGTGGQGDTQYF	TGTGCCGGGACGGGGGGGCAGGGAGATACGCAGTATTTT
.	TRBJ2-3	many	TRBV7-3	CASSPLFGDTQYF	TGTGCCAGCAGCCCACTCTTCGGAGATACGCAGTATTTT
.	TRBJ1-1	.	TRBV9	CASSATPLKTEAFF	TGTGCCAGCAGCGCGACACCCCTGAAGACTGAAGCTTTCTTT
.	TRBJ2-5	.	TRBV5-4	CASSVTDQETQYF	TGTGCCAGCAGCGTGACAGACCAAGAGACCCAGTACTTC
.	TRBJ2-2	many	TRBV7-2	CASSSLLDGLITGELFF	TGTGCCAGCAGCTCCCTACTGGACGGACTTATCACCGGGGAGCTGTTTTTT
.	TRBJ1-2	once	TRBV5-1	CASSFPGQGTGYTF	TGCGCCAGCAGCTTCCCGGGACAAGGTACTGGCTACACCTTC
TRBD1	TRBJ2-1	.	TRBV5-1	CASSLLTGRSYNEQFF	TGCGCCAGCAGCCTTCTGACAGGGCGGTCATACAATGAGCAGTTCTTC
.	TRBJ2-3	.	TRBV13	CASSLEIGGEDTQYF	TGTGCCAGCAGCTTAGAGATAGGGGGTGAAGATACGCAGTATTTT
.	TRBJ2-5	many	TRBV7-2	CASSLRKETQYF	TGTGCCAGCAGCTTAAGGAAAGAGACCCAGTACTTC
.	TRBJ2-5	.	TRBV25-1	CASSDFPETQYF	TGTGCCAGCAGTGACTTTCCAGAGACCCAGTACTTC
.	TRBJ1-2	few	TRBV6-2/TRBV6-3	CASSYSRAWYGYTF	TGTGCCAGCAGTTACTCCAGAGCCTGGTATGGCTACACCTTC
.	TRBJ2-5	.	TRBV5-1	CASSAGVGETQYF	TGCGCCAGCAGCGCCGGCGTGGGAGAGACCCAGTACTTC
TRBD2	TRBJ2-3	.	TRBV29-1	CSVPSGGTDTQYF	TGCAGCGTTCCTAGCGGGGGGACAGATACGCAGTATTTT
TRBD1	TRBJ2-1	.	TRBV4-1	CASSRTGGGVGRGNEQFF	TGCGCCAGCAGCCGGACAGGGGGAGGAGTAGGTAGAGGCAATGAGCAGTTCTTC
.	TRBJ1-6	.	TRBV15	CATSRDYRGGNSPLHF	TGTGCCACCAGCAGAGATTACCGCGGGGGTAATTCACCCCTCCACTTT
TRBD1	TRBJ1-1	.	TRBV29-1	CSASGQGHTEAFF	TGCAGCGCCTCCGGACAGGGCCACACTGAAGCTTTCTTT
TRBD1	TRBJ2-2	.	TRBV6-2/TRBV6-3	CASSLAPEYRGANTGELFF	TGTGCCAGCAGTTTAGCCCCGGAGTACAGGGGCGCCAACACCGGGGAGCTGTTTTTT
.	TRBJ1-6	many	TRBV28	CASSLTLSTLHF	TGTGCCAGCAGTTTAACCCTCTCTACCCTCCACTTT
.	TRBJ2-2	few	TRBV5-4	CASSLARTDTGELFF	TGTGCCAGCAGCTTGGCCCGGACAGACACCGGGGAGCTGTTTTTT
TRBD2	TRBJ2-1	.	TRBV6-1	CASSDQRGGTEQFF	TGTGCCAGCAGTGACCAACGGGGGGGGACTGAGCAGTTCTTC
TRBD1	TRBJ1-1	.	TRBV7-9	CASSLTGGSVTVAFF	TGTGCCAGCAGCTTGACAGGGGGATCGGTAACCGTTGCTTTCTTT
.	TRBJ2-1	.	TRBV19	CASSSGLYYNEQFF	TGTGCCAGTAGCTCGGGACTCTACTACAATGAGCAGTTCTTC
TRBD1	TRBJ2-1	.	TRBV2	CASSPDRGSYNEQFF	TGTGCCAGCAGCCCCGACAGGGGCTCCTACAATGAGCAGTTCTTC
.	TRBJ1-3	.	TRBV4-2	CASSQPGIGGRNTIYF	TGTGCCAGCAGCCAACCCGGGATAGGGGGTCGGAACACCATATATTTT
TRBD1	TRBJ2-2	few	TRBV7-2	CASSSWTGLTTGELFF	TGTGCCAGCAGCTCATGGACAGGGTTGACCACCGGGGAGCTGTTTTTT
.	TRBJ1-2	.	TRBV5-1	CASSLQGSRAYGYTF	TGCGCCAGCAGCTTACAGGGCTCGAGGGCCTATGGCTACACCTTC
TRBD2	TRBJ2-1	few	TRBV2	CASSVRGGYNEQFF	TGTGCCAGCAGTGTGCGGGGGGGATACAATGAGCAGTTCTTC
.	TRBJ2-3	few	TRBV12-3/TRBV12-4	CASINSGADTQYF	TGTGCCAGCATTAACTCCGGAGCAGATACGCAGTATTTT
TRBD1	TRBJ1-1	.	TRBV9	CASSAGQEFTEAFF	TGTGCCAGCAGCGCCGGACAGGAGTTCACTGAAGCTTTCTTT
TRBD1	TRBJ2-7	.	TRBV2	CASNSRGFSYEQYF	TGTGCCAGCAACAGCAGGGGGTTTTCGTACGAGCAGTACTTC
.	TRBJ2-7	.	TRBV5-4	CASSFGGAAGVSYEQYF	TGTGCCAGCAGCTTCGGTGGGGCAGCCGGGGTCTCCTACGAGCAGTACTTC
TRBD1	TRBJ2-2	few	TRBV7-9	CASSPRGQGFAGELFF	TGTGCCAGCAGCCCAAGGGGACAGGGCTTCGCCGGGGAGCTGTTTTTT
TRBD2	TRBJ2-1	few	TRBV12-3/TRBV12-4	CASSPRAGGYNEQFF	TGTGCCAGCAGTCCTCGGGCGGGGGGTTACAATGAGCAGTTCTTC
.	TRBJ1-2	many	TRBV6-5	CASSDGPSGVHYGYTF	TGTGCCAGCAGCGACGGGCCATCAGGGGTACACTATGGCTACACCTTC
TRBD2	TRBJ2-3	.	TRBV7-2	CASSQRLAGAADTQYF	TGTGCCAGCAGCCAACGACTAGCGGGGGCGGCAGATACGCAGTATTTT
.	TRBJ1-2	.	TRBV29-1	CSVEGASGYTF	TGCAGCGTTGAGGGGGCGAGTGGCTACACCTTC
TRBD2	TRBJ2-3	few	TRBV9	CASRAGLASDTQYF	TGTGCCAGCAGAGCGGGACTAGCCTCAGATACGCAGTATTTT
.	TRBJ1-4	.	TRBV10-3	CAIRAGTTNEKLFF	TGTGCCATCAGGGCAGGGACAACTAATGAAAAACTGTTTTTT
TRBD1	TRBJ1-2	many	TRBV5-1	CASSPGQGGGYTF	TGCGCCAGCAGCCCGGGACAGGGTGGTGGCTACACCTTC
.	TRBJ2-5	few	TRBV2	CASSGQSSGARGTQYF	TGTGCCAGCAGTGGACAGTCGAGTGGGGCAAGGGGGACCCAGTACTTC